This TCR beta chain was retrieved from a study of OX40 agonist ivuxolimab in advanced cancers. Turning to the study itself: Dose-escalation patients suffered from hepatocellular carcinoma, melanoma, renal cell or head and neck cancer. Antecedent anti-PD-1, anti-PD-L1 or anti-CTLA-4 therapy was permissible, with approximately 44% having received some. Cohort: approximately 83% men, mean age approximately 60, aged roughly 20 to 79.

The timepoints at which blood was sampled were baseline, cycle 4 day 1, and cycle 7 day 1. The germline CDR1 and CDR2 sequences are SGHDT and YYEEEE. V was trimmed by 4 bases and J by 1 base, leaving 13 bases between them. The CDR3 has 15 residues. Clones were read by immunoSEQ multiplex PCR, and TCRdb kept only the in-frame ones, dropping some. The sample lists about 70,000 clones; roughly 80% were seen once. V and J are TRBV5-6 and TRBJ2-3; D possibly corresponds to TRBD2 (6 bases). The clonotype was recovered from an adult with an advanced solid tumor such as melanoma, head and neck, liver or kidney cancer. The sample was CD4+ or CD8+ T cells sorted from blood, taken in a trial of the OX40 agonist ivuxolimab. CDR3 nucleotide sequence: TGTGCCAGCAGCGGCGGGACCTTCCGCACAGATACGCAGTATTTT. Residues: CASSGGTFRTDTQYF.